The entry below describes one T cell receptor beta chain. As yet, its antigen is unknown. Other DNA sequences of this sample code for an identical CDR3. Profiled with immunoSEQ multiplex PCR; TCRdb holds only in-frame clones, not every one. The sample shows 2,500,000 or so clones, under 95% of them seen only once. This sample was included in a study of shared clonotypes between healthy human individuals. Broader study findings: Non-shared clonotypes had lower generation probabilities than clonotypes shared by all four sorted-subset donors. Naive subsets typically showed greater estimated richness than memory subsets.

Deletions cut 0 bases from V and 0 bases from J, with 6 bases between. The CDR3 has 15 residues. CDR1 ENHRY and CDR2 SYGVKD come from the germline V gene. This receptor was identified in a man younger than 35 in good health. Some clones in this sample may be carry-over from other donors' samples. This sequence joins TRBV10-3 and TRBJ2-1; tentative D call: TRBD2 (6 bases). Material for sequencing was naive CD4+ T cells from PBMCs. The sample's subset: CD45RA+ positively selected. CDR3 bases: TGTGCCATCAGTGAGTCGCGGGGCTCCTACAATGAGCAGTTCTTC. This translates into CAISESRGSYNEQFF.